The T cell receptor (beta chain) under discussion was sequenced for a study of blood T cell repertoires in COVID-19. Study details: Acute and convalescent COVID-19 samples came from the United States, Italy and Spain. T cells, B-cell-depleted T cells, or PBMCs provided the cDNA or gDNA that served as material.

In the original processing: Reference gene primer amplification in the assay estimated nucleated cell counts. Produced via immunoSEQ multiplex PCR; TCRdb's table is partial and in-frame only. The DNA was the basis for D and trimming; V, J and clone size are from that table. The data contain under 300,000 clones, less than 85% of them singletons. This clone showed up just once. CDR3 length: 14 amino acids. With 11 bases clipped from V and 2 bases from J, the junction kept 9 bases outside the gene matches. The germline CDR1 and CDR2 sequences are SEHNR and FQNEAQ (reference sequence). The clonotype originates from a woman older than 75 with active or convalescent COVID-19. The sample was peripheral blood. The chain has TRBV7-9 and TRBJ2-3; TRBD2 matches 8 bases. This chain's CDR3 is CAATGGGNTDTQYF. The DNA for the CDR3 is TGTGCCGCCACAGGCGGGGGGAACACAGATACGCAGTATTTT.